This entry lists 9 T cell receptor beta chains sequenced from one sample in a study of T cell responses to AZD1222 COVID-19 vaccine. The assay was immunoSEQ multiplex PCR, and TCRdb's table has in-frame clones only and misses some. The sample records 180,000 or so clones, more than 70% being singletons. The input for sequencing was peripheral blood, taken 28 days after the second AZD1222 dose. The receptor set was obtained from an adult who received the AZD1222 COVID-19 vaccine.

The V call is TRBV7-8, the J call TRBJ2-7; 10 bases fit TRBD1. The trim removed 5 bases at V and 3 bases at J, leaving 7 bases unmatched. Germline loops: CDR1 SGHVS, CDR2 FQNEAQ. This CDR3 region has 15 residues. The CDR3 reads CASSEGRTGGYEQYF. CDR3 nucleotides: TGTGCCAGCAGCGAGGGGCGGACAGGGGGCTACGAGCAGTACTTC. Using reference TRBV7-8 and TRBJ2-7 for the parts outside the CDR3, the full variable domain is GAGVSQSPRYKVAKRGQDVALRCDPISGHVSLFWYQQALGQGPEFLTYFQNEAQLDKSGLPSDRFFAERPEGSVSTLKIQRTQQEDSAVYLCASSEGRTGGYEQYFGPGTRLTVT.

As concerns this clone: This same CDR3 is encoded by further DNA sequences in the sample. V and J are TRBV19 and TRBJ2-7; D not certain. The V gene lost 5 bases and the J gene lost 3 bases, with 11 bases spanning the gap. The CDR3 is made up of 13 amino acids. Germline V CDR1 and CDR2: LNHDA, SQIVND (reference sequence). In DNA form, the CDR3 reads TGTGCCAGTAGTCCCGGTCAGAGCTACGAGCAGTACTTC. As protein: CASSPGQSYEQYF.

The J gene is TRBJ1-2, the V gene TRBV18; D uncertain. The CDR3 sequence is 16 residues long. Trimming stripped 4 bases from V and 4 bases from J, with 19 bases between. From germline, CDR1 is KGHSH and CDR2 LQKENI. The CDR3 sequence is CASSQERRQASYGYTF. The CDR3 bases are TGTGCCAGCTCACAAGAGAGGCGGCAGGCCTCCTATGGCTACACCTTC. The complete variable domain, with remaining parts taken from reference TRBV18 and TRBJ1-2, reads NAGVMQNPRHLVRRRGQEARLRCSPMKGHSHVYWYRQLPEEGLKFMVYLQKENIIDESGMPKERFSAEFPKEGPSILRIQQVVRGDSAAYFCASSQERRQASYGYTFGSGTRLTVV.

V gene TRBV7-3 combines with J gene TRBJ2-3; D might be TRBD1 or TRBD2, each matching 5 bases. V was clipped by 5 bases and J by 6 bases, with 18 bases between them. CDR1 and CDR2 (germline): SGHTA, FQGTGA. This CDR3 is 15 amino acids long. CDR3 protein: CASSTGPPLPDTQYF. The CDR3 DNA is TGTGCCAGCAGCACGGGACCTCCCCTGCCGGATACGCAGTATTTT.

This clone has just one count. The chain recombines TRBV10-3 with TRBJ2-1; a possible D gene is TRBD1 (6 bases). The CDR3 has 11 residues. V was trimmed by 6 bases and J by 6 bases, leaving 6 bases between them. Germline-derived CDR1 and CDR2 are ENHRY and SYGVKD. The CDR3 DNA reads as TGTGCCATCAGCAGGGGCAATGAGCAGTTCTTC. Its translation is CAISRGNEQFF.

This rearrangement joins TRBV28 to TRBJ1-2; 7 bases fit TRBD1. Germline values: CDR1 MDHEN, CDR2 SYDVKM. V lost 5 bases and J lost 5; bases outside the gene matches: 11. This CDR3 has 15 amino acids. The CDR3 here is CASSSPGGFLYGYTF. The CDR3 DNA reads TGTGCCAGCAGTAGCCCAGGGGGGTTCCTTTATGGCTACACCTTC.

V and J are TRBV24-1 and TRBJ2-1; 9 bases match TRBD1. Trimming at V came to 10 bases and at J to 1 base, leaving 1 base not matched to a gene. In germline, CDR1 is KGHDR, CDR2 SFDVKD. This CDR3 is built from 13 residues. CDR3 region: CATTGGSYNEQFF. DNA for the CDR3: TGTGCCACGACAGGGGGGTCCTACAATGAGCAGTTCTTC.

The chain recombines TRBV5-6 with TRBJ1-5; TRBD1 matches 7 bases. Looked up from germline, CDR1 is SGHDT and CDR2 is YYEEEE. The CDR3 consists of 16 residues. V shed 4 bases and J 0 bases; nucleotides not matched to a gene: 7. The CDR3 spells CASSLRTGVSNQPQHF. CDR3 coding DNA: TGTGCCAGCAGCCTACGGACAGGAGTTAGCAATCAGCCCCAGCATTTT.

This chain links TRBV28 with TRBJ1-2; D not certain. V was trimmed by 1 base and J by 0 bases, leaving 3 bases between them. Germline CDR1 MDHEN, CDR2 SYDVKM. The CDR3 runs 13 residues. CDR3 loop: CASSLLANYGYTF. The DNA for the CDR3 is TGTGCCAGCAGTTTATTAGCTAACTATGGCTACACCTTC.